This TCR beta chain was profiled in a study of CD8+ T cells in alopecia areata. As for treatment: oral pan-JAK inhibitor, 5-10 mg twice daily. Samples from alopecia areata patients were lesional scalp punch biopsies and peripheral blood. This CDR3 has 15 residues. V lost 1 base and J 1 base, leaving 10 bases between the germline ends. Germline assignment: CDR1 SGHRS and CDR2 YFSETQ. RNA extraction was followed by reverse transcription into cDNA, which acted as the sequencing template. Using immunoSEQ multiplex PCR, the repertoire was profiled, and TCRdb retains in-frame clones only, with some absent. The repertoire holds some 200,000 clones, with less than 50% as singletons.

The sequence was obtained from a human donor with alopecia areata. Specimen: CD4+ T cells sorted from blood, collected between weeks 36 and 40, from a patient treated with tofacitinib. The rearrangement links TRBV5-1 to TRBJ2-3; D is perhaps TRBD2 (6 bases). CDR3 nucleotides: TGCGCCAGCAGCTTGCGGGGGATCGGCACAGATACGCAGTATTTT. Its translation is CASSLRGIGTDTQYF.